Listed below are T cell receptor beta chains from one sample, sequenced in a study of T cells in tuberculosis. TCRdb's copy holds only in-frame clones and misses some; the assay was immunoSEQ multiplex PCR. The sample has roughly 34,000 clones; roughly 95% are singletons. Sequencing was carried out using PBMCs. The receptors derive from a donor aged 10 to 29 with latent tuberculosis or without tuberculosis infection. CDR3s leave out the opening cysteine and the closing phenylalanine or tryptophan.

j_call | v_call | cdr3_aa
TRBJ1-6 | TRBV6-5 | ASIERDRDNSPLH
TRBJ1-6 | TRBV27 | ASSFNSYNSPLH
TRBJ2-3 | TRBV18 | ASSPPNQRPPGTDTQY
TRBJ2-2 | TRBV18 | ASSFTGGRGTGELF
TRBJ2-7 | TRBV7-9 | ASSLPPRFNEQY
TRBJ1-4 | TRBV7-9 | ASSLAGQGTEKLF
TRBJ1-1 | TRBV18 | ASSPFETRAF
TRBJ2-7 | TRBV14 | ASSHRRDGGYEQY
TRBJ2-7 | TRBV23-1 | ASSQSDCLWAFDSRAYEQY
TRBJ1-1 | TRBV25-1 | ASSRQDTEAF
TRBJ1-6 | TRBV6-1 | ASSDSSYNSPLH
TRBJ1-1 | TRBV1 | TSSQTGQGHTEAF
TRBJ2-2 | TRBV19 | ASSIDQDTGELF
TRBJ2-3 | TRBV7-9 | ASSVGTSGGDTQY
TRBJ2-3 | TRBV9 | ASSMRPGQGITDTQY
TRBJ2-2 | TRBV6-1 | ASSEAQLLAGGPNTGELF
TRBJ1-2 | TRBV21-1 | ASSKGQGWGISGYGYT
TRBJ2-2 | TRBV11-2 | ASSLVPRNTGELF
TRBJ2-1 | TRBV10-1 | ASSDSASSYNEQF
TRBJ1-5 | TRBV19 | ASSISDTSNQPQH
TRBJ2-1 | TRBV7-9 | ASSLGRLADPYNEQF
TRBJ2-7 | TRBV27 | ASSPPEGGTPYEQY
TRBJ2-3 | TRBV6-5 | ASRTVSTDTQY
TRBJ1-1 | TRBV5-5 | ASSLAGPNTEAF
TRBJ2-3 | TRBV9 | ASSDGQTTDTQY
TRBJ2-1 | TRBV5-4 | ASSPAPSSYNEQF
TRBJ1-4 | TRBV5-6 | ASSLAGPATNEKLF